Listed below are T cell receptor beta chains from one sample, sequenced in a study of cytomegalovirus exposure and HLA in healthy donors. Profiled with immunoSEQ multiplex PCR; TCRdb holds only in-frame clones, not every one. The top ten hold about 4.9% of the sample, which has fewer than 200,000 clones, approximately 71% seen once. Sequences were obtained from PBMCs. Every receptor here comes from a male donor in good health and CMV-seronegative. The CDR3 runs from the conserved cysteine through the conserved F or W. Each record gives: clone size, J gene, V gene, D gene, CDR3 protein, CDR3 DNA. A D gene is named only where the DNA matches it firmly. Clone size is stated in some rows and not others, as once, few, many or a class when expanded.

>NA|TRBJ2-1|TRBV6-6|NA
CASSYSTTSSYNEQFF
TGTGCCAGCAGTTACTCGACTACCAGCTCCTACAATGAGCAGTTCTTC
>NA|TRBJ2-7|TRBV7-9|TRBD2
CASSLGLAGGEQYF
TGTGCCAGCAGCTTAGGACTAGCGGGAGGCGAGCAGTACTTC
>few|TRBJ2-2|TRBV19|TRBD1
CASRPGTDTGELFF
TGTGCCAGCAGACCCGGGACAGACACCGGGGAGCTGTTTTTT
>NA|TRBJ2-3|TRBV18|NA
CASSPYTDTQYF
TGTGCCAGCTCACCATACACAGATACGCAGTATTTT
>NA|TRBJ2-2|TRBV4-3|NA
CASSQDPPRGGDLNTGELFF
TGCGCCAGCAGCCAAGATCCCCCTAGGGGGGGGGACCTGAACACCGGGGAGCTGTTTTTT
>NA|TRBJ2-5|TRBV2|NA
CASSGGTDFVYQETQYF
TGTGCCAGCAGTGGCGGGACCGACTTCGTTTACCAAGAGACCCAGTACTTC
>NA|TRBJ2-3|TRBV7-9|TRBD2
CASSFGLGRNTDTQYF
TGTGCCAGCAGCTTTGGACTAGGGCGAAACACAGATACGCAGTATTTT
>NA|TRBJ2-3|TRBV5-6|NA
CASSLARGAYTDTQYF
TGTGCCAGCAGCTTGGCTCGGGGGGCCTACACAGATACGCAGTATTTT
>NA|TRBJ2-6|TRBV5-1|TRBD1
CASSLWGQSSGANVLTF
TGCGCCAGCAGCTTGTGGGGACAGAGCTCTGGGGCCAACGTCCTGACTTTC
>NA|TRBJ2-7|TRBV5-1|NA
CASSLEDTIRAQYF
TGCGCCAGCAGCTTAGAGGACACTATACGAGCGCAGTACTTC
>NA|TRBJ2-3|TRBV10-2|TRBD2
CASRISSGRRTSTDTQYF
TGCGCCAGCAGGATTAGTAGCGGGAGACGAACTAGCACAGATACGCAGTATTTT
>NA|TRBJ1-5|TRBV2|TRBD1
CASTFGQGRSQPQHF
TGTGCCAGCACCTTCGGACAGGGGAGGTCTCAGCCCCAGCATTTT
>NA|TRBJ2-2|TRBV11-3|NA
CASSFSSPGELFF
TGTGCCAGCAGCTTTAGTAGTCCCGGGGAGCTGTTTTTT
>NA|TRBJ1-6|TRBV7-9|NA
CASSFSYSYNSPLHF
TGTGCCAGCAGCTTCTCCTACTCCTATAATTCACCCCTCCACTTC
>NA|TRBJ2-1|TRBV6-5|TRBD2
CASSYSIGLASEQFF
TGTGCCAGCAGTTACTCGATAGGACTAGCCAGTGAGCAGTTCTTC
>NA|TRBJ2-2|TRBV2|NA
CASSEGQLNTGELFF
TGTGCCAGCAGTGAGGGGCAGCTAAACACCGGGGAGCTGTTTTTT
>NA|TRBJ2-3|TRBV10-3|TRBD2
CAISTTSGGADTQYF
TGTGCCATCTCCACCACTAGCGGGGGGGCAGATACGCAGTATTTT
>NA|TRBJ2-5|TRBV7-2|TRBD2
CASSLGGLSQETQYF
TGTGCCAGCAGCTTAGGGGGACTAAGCCAAGAGACCCAGTACTTC
>NA|TRBJ2-4|TRBV6-6|TRBD1
CASANSGQGDIQYF
TGTGCCAGCGCGAACTCGGGACAGGGGGACATTCAGTACTTC
>NA|TRBJ2-1|TRBV27|TRBD1
CASSLDRFSYNEQFF
TGTGCCAGCAGTCTGGACAGGTTTTCCTACAATGAGCAGTTCTTC
>NA|TRBJ1-4|TRBV7-9|TRBD1
CASSLGTGRDEKLFF
TGTGCCAGCAGCTTAGGGACAGGCCGGGATGAAAAACTGTTTTTT
>NA|TRBJ2-7|TRBV7-9|TRBD1
CASSRKDRGLYEQYF
TGTGCCAGCAGCCGGAAGGACAGGGGGCTCTACGAGCAGTACTTC
>NA|TRBJ2-3|TRBV5-1|TRBD1
CASSVGQGVDTQYF
TGCGCCAGCAGCGTTGGACAGGGGGTAGATACGCAGTATTTT
>once|TRBJ2-1|TRBV7-9|NA
CASSLGTSGEYNEQFF
TGTGCCAGCAGCTTGGGGACTTCGGGCGAGTACAATGAGCAGTTCTTC
>NA|TRBJ1-3|TRBV9|NA
CASSVGGDLSGNTIYF
TGTGCCAGCAGCGTAGGGGGCGACCTCTCTGGAAACACCATATATTTT
>NA|TRBJ2-5|TRBV5-6|NA
CASSLWANQETQYF
TGTGCCAGCAGCTTGTGGGCCAACCAAGAGACCCAGTACTTC
>NA|TRBJ1-2|TRBV2|TRBD1
CASRRTGGVSSGYTF
TGTGCCAGCAGACGGACAGGGGGCGTTTCTTCTGGCTACACCTTC
>NA|TRBJ2-1|TRBV28|TRBD2
CASSLSSGGAIEQFF
TGTGCCAGCAGTTTATCGAGCGGGGGGGCGATTGAGCAGTTCTTC
>NA|TRBJ2-7|TRBV19|TRBD2
CASSPGLAGDTYEQYF
TGTGCCAGTAGCCCGGGACTAGCGGGGGATACCTACGAGCAGTACTTC
>NA|TRBJ1-1|TRBV2|NA
CASRTAGRDTEAFF
TGTGCCAGCAGGACGGCGGGGAGGGACACTGAAGCTTTCTTT
>NA|TRBJ2-7|TRBV2|NA
CASSPLRGRIRFEQYF
TGTGCCAGCAGTCCCCTAAGGGGCAGGATCCGGTTCGAGCAGTACTTC
>NA|TRBJ2-5|TRBV7-9|TRBD2
CSSSPGTSGRAGETQYF
TGTTCCAGCAGCCCAGGGACTAGCGGGAGGGCCGGGGAGACCCAGTACTTC
>once|TRBJ1-2|TRBV5-6|NA
CASSLTLANYGYTF
TGTGCCAGCAGCTTGACCCTAGCTAACTATGGCTACACCTTC
>NA|TRBJ1-5|TRBV13|NA
CASSLRGQPQHF
TGTGCCAGCAGCTTAAGGGGTCAGCCCCAGCATTTT
>few|TRBJ2-1|TRBV27|NA
CASSFSGQPYNEQFF
TGTGCCAGCAGTTTTAGTGGACAGCCCTACAATGAGCAGTTCTTC
>NA|TRBJ1-4|TRBV7-9|NA
CASSPMRGLNEKLFF
TGTGCCAGCAGCCCGATGCGGGGACTGAATGAAAAACTGTTTTTT
>NA|TRBJ2-7|TRBV10-3|TRBD1
CATNTGTVTYEQYF
TGTGCCACCAACACCGGGACAGTAACCTACGAGCAGTACTTC